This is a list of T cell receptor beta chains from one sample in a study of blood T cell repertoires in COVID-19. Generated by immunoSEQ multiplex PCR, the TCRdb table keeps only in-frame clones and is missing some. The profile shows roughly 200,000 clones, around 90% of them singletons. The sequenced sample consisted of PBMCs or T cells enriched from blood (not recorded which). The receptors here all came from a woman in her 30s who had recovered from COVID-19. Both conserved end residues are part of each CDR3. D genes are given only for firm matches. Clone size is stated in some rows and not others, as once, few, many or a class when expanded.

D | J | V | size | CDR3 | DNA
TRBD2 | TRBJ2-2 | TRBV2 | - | CASRGGLAGTNTGELFF | TGTGCCAGCAGGGGGGGACTAGCGGGGACTAACACCGGGGAGCTGTTTTTT
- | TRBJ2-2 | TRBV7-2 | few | CATSQGPGLGRELFF | TGTGCCACGTCTCAAGGCCCGGGACTGGGCCGTGAGCTGTTTTTT
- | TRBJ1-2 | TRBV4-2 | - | CASSQGGEGYTF | TGTGCCAGCAGCCAGGGAGGGGAAGGCTACACCTTC
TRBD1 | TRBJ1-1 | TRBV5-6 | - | CASSLRQGRTEAFF | TGTGCCAGCAGCTTAAGACAGGGCCGCACTGAAGCTTTCTTT
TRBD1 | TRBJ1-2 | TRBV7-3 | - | CASSITGTGIGYTF | TGTGCCAGCAGCATCACTGGGACAGGGATCGGCTACACCTTC
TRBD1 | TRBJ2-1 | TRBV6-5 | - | CASSFPGTGSHEQFF | TGTGCCAGCAGTTTCCCCGGGACAGGGTCTCATGAGCAGTTCTTC
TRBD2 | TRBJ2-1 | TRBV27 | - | CASTSGAYNEQFF | TGTGCCAGCACTAGCGGCGCCTACAATGAGCAGTTCTTC
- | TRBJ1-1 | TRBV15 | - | CATSSRSLEAFF | TGTGCCACCAGCAGTAGGAGTCTTGAAGCTTTCTTT
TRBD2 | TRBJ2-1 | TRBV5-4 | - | CASSFGSGGLNEQFF | TGTGCCAGCAGCTTCGGTAGCGGGGGCCTCAATGAGCAGTTCTTC
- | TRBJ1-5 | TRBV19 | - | CASSPGQPNQPQHF | TGTGCCAGTAGTCCGGGACAACCTAATCAGCCCCAGCATTTT
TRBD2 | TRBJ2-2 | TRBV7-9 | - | CASSPTSGGDTGELFF | TGTGCCAGCAGCCCTACTAGCGGGGGTGACACCGGAGAGCTGTTTTTT
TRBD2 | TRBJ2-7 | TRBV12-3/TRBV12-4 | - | CASRLAGGFEQYF | TGTGCCAGCAGGCTAGCGGGGGGCTTCGAGCAGTACTTC
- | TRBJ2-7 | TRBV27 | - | CATQGIGYEQYF | TGTGCCACCCAGGGAATTGGGTACGAGCAGTACTTC
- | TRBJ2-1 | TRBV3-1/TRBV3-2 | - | CASTPGTFNEQFF | TGTGCCAGCACCCCAGGGACTTTCAATGAGCAGTTCTTC
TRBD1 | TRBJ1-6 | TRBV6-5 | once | CASSYSARGNSPLHF | TGTGCCAGCAGTTACTCGGCCAGGGGGAATTCACCCCTCCACTTT
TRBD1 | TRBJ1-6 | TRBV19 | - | CASSIDLWQGANSPLHF | TGTGCCAGTAGTATAGATCTATGGCAGGGGGCAAATTCACCCCTCCACTTT
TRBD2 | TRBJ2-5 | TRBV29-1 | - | CSVGGGGRRETQYF | TGCAGCGTTGGTGGCGGGGGGAGGAGAGAGACCCAGTACTTC
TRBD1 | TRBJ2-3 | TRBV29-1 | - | CSELSGTGRDTQYF | TGCAGCGAACTTTCCGGGACAGGGCGAGATACGCAGTATTTT
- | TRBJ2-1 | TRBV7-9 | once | CASREGGIEQFF | TGTGCCAGCAGAGAAGGCGGGATTGAGCAGTTCTTC
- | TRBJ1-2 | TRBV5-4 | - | CASSFNQGSYGYTF | TGTGCCAGCAGCTTTAATCAGGGATCTTATGGCTACACCTTC
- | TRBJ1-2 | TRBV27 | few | CASSFSRQTSGYTF | TGTGCCAGCAGTTTTTCACGACAGACCAGTGGCTACACCTTC
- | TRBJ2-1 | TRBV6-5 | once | CASSYRGLGNEQFF | TGTGCCAGCAGTTACAGGGGCTTAGGCAATGAGCAGTTCTTC
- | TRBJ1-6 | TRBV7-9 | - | CASSLEGRGGSPLHF | TGTGCCAGCAGCTTAGAGGGCAGGGGTGGTTCACCCCTCCACTTT
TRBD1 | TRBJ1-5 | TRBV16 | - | CASSQRTGTNQPQHF | TGTGCCAGCAGCCAAAGGACAGGGACCAATCAGCCCCAGCATTTT
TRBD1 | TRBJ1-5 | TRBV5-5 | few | CASSWDSPQPQHF | TGTGCCAGCAGCTGGGACAGCCCTCAGCCCCAGCATTTT
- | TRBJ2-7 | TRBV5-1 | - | CASSLGQPVITYEQYF | TGCGCCAGCAGCTTGGGACAGCCTGTTATTACCTACGAGCAGTACTTC
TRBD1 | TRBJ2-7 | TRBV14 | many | CASSPTGGAHEQYF | TGTGCCAGCAGCCCTACAGGGGGCGCCCACGAGCAGTACTTC
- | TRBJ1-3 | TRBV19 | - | CASSTVPGNTIYF | TGTGCCAGTAGTACCGTCCCTGGAAACACCATATATTTT
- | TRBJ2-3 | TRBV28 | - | CASTGVPDTQYF | TGTGCCAGCACAGGGGTTCCAGATACGCAGTATTTT
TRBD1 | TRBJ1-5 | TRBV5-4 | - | CASSSGQEGNQPQHF | TGTGCCAGCAGCTCGGGACAGGAGGGCAATCAGCCCCAGCATTTT
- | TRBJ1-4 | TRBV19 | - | CASHPEGAANEKLFF | TGTGCCAGCCACCCGGAGGGAGCCGCCAACGAAAAACTGTTTTTT
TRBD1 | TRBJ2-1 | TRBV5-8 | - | CASSLLGGDEQFF | TGTGCCAGCAGCTTGTTAGGGGGCGATGAGCAGTTCTTC
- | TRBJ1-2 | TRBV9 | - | CASSVAGNSYGYTF | TGTGCCAGCAGCGTAGCCGGGAACTCCTATGGCTACACCTTC
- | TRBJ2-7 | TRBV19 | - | CASSNLQGPRTYEQYF | TGTGCCAGTAGCAATTTACAGGGCCCTAGAACCTACGAGCAGTACTTC
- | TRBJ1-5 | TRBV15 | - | CATRYRDQPQHF | TGTGCCACCAGGTACAGGGATCAGCCCCAGCATTTT
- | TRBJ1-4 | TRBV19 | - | CASSIPGEKLFF | TGTGCCAGTAGTATTCCCGGGGAAAAACTGTTTTTT
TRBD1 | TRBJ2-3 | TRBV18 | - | CASSPYRDRDTDTQYF | TGTGCCAGCTCACCATACCGGGACAGAGACACAGATACGCAGTATTTT
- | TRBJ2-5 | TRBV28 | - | CASSRQLRAETQYF | TGTGCCAGCAGTCGCCAACTTAGAGCCGAGACCCAGTACTTC
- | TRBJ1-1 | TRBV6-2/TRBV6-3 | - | CASSYTLGSTEAFF | TGTGCCAGCAGTTATACCCTGGGGAGCACTGAAGCTTTCTTT
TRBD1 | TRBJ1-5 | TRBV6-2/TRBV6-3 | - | CASSLDRGGQPQHF | TGTGCCAGCAGTCTTGACAGGGGCGGTCAGCCCCAGCATTTT
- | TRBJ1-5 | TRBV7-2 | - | CASSTVNSNQPQHF | TGTGCCAGCAGCACGGTGAATAGCAATCAGCCCCAGCATTTT
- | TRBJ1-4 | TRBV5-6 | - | CASSPRRFGRNEKLFF | TGTGCCAGCAGCCCTCGACGTTTCGGGAGAAATGAAAAACTGTTTTTT
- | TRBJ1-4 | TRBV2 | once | CASTGHPATNEKLFF | TGTGCCAGCACCGGACACCCTGCAACTAATGAAAAACTGTTTTTT
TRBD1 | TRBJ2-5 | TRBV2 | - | CASSESLGTGRKYF | TGTGCCAGCAGTGAGAGCCTCGGGACAGGCAGAAAGTACTTC
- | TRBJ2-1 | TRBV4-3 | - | CASSQSGQYYNEQFF | TGCGCCAGCAGCCAATCCGGACAGTACTACAATGAGCAGTTCTTC
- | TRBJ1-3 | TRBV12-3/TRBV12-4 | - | CASKGVGNTIYF | TGTGCCAGCAAGGGGGTAGGAAACACCATATATTTT
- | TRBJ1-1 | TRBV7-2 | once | CASSLVRQNTEAFF | TGTGCCAGCAGCTTAGTAAGACAGAACACTGAAGCTTTCTTT
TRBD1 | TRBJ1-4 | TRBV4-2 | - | CASSQGTGGEEKLFF | TGTGCCAGCAGCCAAGGCACAGGGGGCGAAGAAAAACTGTTTTTT
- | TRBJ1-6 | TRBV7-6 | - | CASSLARANSPLHF | TGTGCCAGCAGTTTAGCCAGGGCTAATTCACCCCTCCACTTT